The subject of this entry is one TCR beta chain. This clonotype showed up many times. Its target antigen remains unknown. Qualities for individual bases were not recorded, and no much larger clone is one base off. The germline V gene sets CDR1 to SNHLY and CDR2 to FYNNEI. V and J are truncated by 6 bases and 5 bases respectively, leaving an intervening sequence of 11 bases. Measured from the cysteine to the phenylalanine, the CDR3 is 12 residues long. Only the CDR3 region is kept as DNA, spanning 36 bases read in frame from base 1. Libraries were prepared through multiplex PCR. Sequencing instrument: Illumina HiSeq 4000. To build TCR beta libraries, CDR3 regions were amplified by Arm-PCR using iRepertoire HTBI primers. PCR products were gel purified before sequencing. From the authors' description of their analysis: Across samples, around 58 TRBV and roughly 13 TRBJ segments were identified and used for gene usage analysis of CDR3 amino acid clonotypes. COPE and FqMerger were used to merge the filtered high-quality paired reads into contigs. BLAST was used to align contigs to IMGT TRBV, TRBD and TRBJ reference genes, and CDR3 was defined according to IMGT. Highly expanded clones were defined as clonotypes with a frequency above 0.1%. Repertoire diversity was measured by Shannon entropy, and V-J evenness by the Gini coefficient. Public clonotypes were defined as clonotypes shared by more than one individual. TCRdb applied fastp at Q25 and MiXCR to the public reads, then kept only in-frame beta chains. Entries that share a CDR3 protein sequence are merged under the most common genes and DNA. These V and J calls rely on TCRdb rather than the paper's analysis. This sample gives roughly 350,000 distinct CDR3 sequences in total; about a sixth of them show up just once. Just over 20% of the sample lies in the top ten.

This entry comes from a study of regulatory T cells in long-lasting Graves disease (dated by TCRdb to the early 2020s). Turning to the overall study: Newly diagnosed Graves' disease patients had taken antithyroid drugs for less than 3 months. A total of roughly 35 samples underwent TCR sequencing, from around 13 patients with persistent Graves' disease and approximately 20 patients with newly diagnosed Graves' disease. Patients with persistent Graves' disease were compared with patients with newly diagnosed Graves' disease using TCR sequencing and RNA sequencing of peripheral blood. The study was conducted in China and was registered as a clinical trial.

Overall results and qualifications from the work: Compared with newly diagnosed patients, patients with persistent Graves' disease had lower TCR Shannon entropy and fewer highly expanded clones, which suggests clonal expansion. A larger number of public clonotypes was shared among persistent patients (approximately 3,000) than among newly diagnosed patients (around 870). Sequencing and analysis were restricted to the TCR beta chain. Only peripheral blood was studied, because thyroid tissue, the primary lesion, was inaccessible. Preferential use of TRBV28, TRBJ1-2 and TRBJ2-5 was observed in persistent disease, whereas TRBV20-1 and TRBJ2-1 were favored in newly diagnosed disease. The authors acknowledged the small sample size as a limitation that may reduce accuracy.

Taken with the paper, the label for time point translates to: newly diagnosed GD, antithyroid drugs for less than 3 months. For both TCR sequencing and RNA sequencing, RNA was extracted from PBMCs using TRIzol. The diagnosis of Graves' disease followed American Thyroid Association guidelines. Patients for the study were recruited at an endocrinology department in Xi'an, China. Each patient gave approximately 9.7 milliliters of peripheral blood, collected in an EDTA anticoagulant tube. PBMCs were isolated by Ficoll Paque Plus density gradient separation without further T cell sorting. An Agilent 2100 Bioanalyzer and agarose gel were used to check RNA quality, and a NanoDrop 2000 was used to measure RNA concentration. This same sample was also part of a study on T cells in Graves' hyperthyroidism and ophthalmopathy. As that second study puts it: A patient counted as having stable Graves' hyperthyroidism if no progression to ophthalmopathy occurred over 18 months of follow-up. Hyperthyroidism patients were newly diagnosed, had a disease duration of under 2 months, and were aged 18 to 65 years. Patients with uncontrolled infections, other autoimmune diseases, pregnancy or lactation were excluded. Diagnoses were based on clinical symptoms, serum thyroxine and TRAb, thyroid ultrasound and orbital computed tomography. The first round of RT-PCR for the TCR CDR3 was performed with the HTBI primer set and the Qiagen OneStep RT-PCR kit. Most expanded thyroid clonotypes (frequency above 0.001) were also detected in blood, a finding suggesting that blood repertoires may reflect thyroid immune responses. Ophthalmopathy was separated from stable hyperthyroidism by a 13 V-J signature model, with approximately 85% sensitivity and roughly 84% specificity obtained in cross-validation and 80%/75% obtained in testing. In validation, the model predicted progression to ophthalmopathy with approximately 70% sensitivity and 72.22% specificity, a median of about 6 months before onset. To identify TCR V-J signatures that set the groups apart, the researchers used a discovery cohort of 100 or so patients, made up of some 41 with Graves' ophthalmopathy and some 56 with stable Graves' hyperthyroidism. An independent validation cohort of 18 to 20 hyperthyroidism patients and approximately 15 patients who later progressed to ophthalmopathy tested prospective prediction of ophthalmopathy. The 100 or so discovery patients were randomly divided into training and test sets at a 7:3 ratio. Thyroid tissue and blood T-cell repertoires from six Graves' hyperthyroidism patients were also compared in the study. Following sampling, methimazole starting at 30 mg daily was given to hyperthyroidism patients, and high-dose intravenous methylprednisolone was given to ophthalmopathy patients. The libraries were constructed in a second round of multiplex PCR and then size-selected and purified. The libraries were sequenced on an Illumina HiSeq2000 using paired-end 100 bp reads. SOAPnuke was used to process the raw data, with reads discarded if the reads contained adapters or uncalled bases, had a mean Phred below 15, or lacked an exact constant-primer or identifier match. COPE v1.2.5 was used to merge the high-quality paired reads, and each unique nucleotide sequence was defined as a clonotype. Clonotypes were aligned to IMGT TRBV, TRBD and TRBJ reference segments using MiTCR v1.1. Analysis was restricted to V-J combinations with a frequency above 0.0001, which covered about 99% of repertoires. A TCS score was defined as the ratio between F50 (clonal expansion) and ExV (chaos), using BLOSUM62-based TCRdist between CDR3 peptides within each V-J. Welch's t-statistics and random forest reduced 500 to 650 V-J features to about 12, which were used in a naive Bayes classifier (R e1071). No statistical method was used to set the sample size in advance, and investigators knew the group allocation. The paper describes TCR Vbeta CDR3 sequencing of about 140 peripheral blood samples, made up of 43 ophthalmopathy patients, around 78 hyperthyroidism patients and 17 progressor patients.

Material: peripheral blood mononuclear cells (PBMCs), obtained at new diagnosis, from a patient treated with antithyroid drugs. The chain joins TRBV2 to TRBJ2-7; there is no confident call for the D gene. This sequence originates from a woman under 30 with Graves disease. Donor details come from another sample of the same person, matched by shared clones. The CDR3 reads CASSLGVHEQYF. The base sequence is TGTGCCAGCAGCCTTGGAGTACACGAGCAGTACTTC.